The 23 T cell receptor beta chains reported below all come from one sample, sequenced in a study of radiation and T cells in renal cell carcinoma. Clones were read by immunoSEQ multiplex PCR, and TCRdb kept only the in-frame ones, dropping some. This sample has tens of thousands of clones, with around 77% found just once. Time point here: blood 2 weeks post-SBRT. Treatment denoted: 15 Gy SBRT to primary tumor, nephrectomy 4 weeks later. The sample in question was blood, obtained from a patient whose treatment included radiotherapy and nephrectomy. These receptors all come from a man in his sixties with renal cell carcinoma.

The V call is TRBV2, the J call TRBJ2-7, with 9 bases fitting TRBD1. Trimming cost V 4 bases and J 3 bases; bases outside gene matches: 4. The CDR3 contains 14 residues. The V gene's germline CDR1 is SNHLY and CDR2 FYNNEI. CDR3 region: CASSGWTGVYEQYF. The CDR3 DNA sequence: TGTGCCAGCAGTGGGTGGACAGGGGTCTACGAGCAGTACTTC.

This clone was recorded a few times. The CDR3 loop reads CASSKRTGIVDEQYF. For the CDR3, the DNA is TGCGCCAGCAGCAAGAGGACAGGGATTGTCGACGAGCAGTACTTC. This chain links TRBV5-1 with TRBJ2-7, with 8 nucleotides matching TRBD1. The CDR3 covers 15 residues. Germline loops: CDR1 SGHRS, CDR2 YFSETQ. The J segment lost 5 bases and the V segment lost 4 bases, leaving 11 bases of the junction unmatched.

Here the CDR3 DNA reads TGCAGCGTGGGGCACACTGAAGCTTTCTTT. Residues: CSVGHTEAFF. The chain carries TRBV29-1 and TRBJ1-1, with TRBD1 as a possible D gene (5 bases). Per germline, CDR1 SQVTM and CDR2 ANQGSEA. CDR3 length: 10 amino acids. V was clipped by 6 bases and J by 3 bases, with 5 bases between them.

The chain links TRBV5-1 to TRBJ2-2, with 9 positions matching TRBD1. The trim removed 4 bases at V and 5 bases at J, leaving 9 bases unmatched. Germline values: CDR1 SGHRS, CDR2 YFSETQ. This CDR3 spans 16 amino acids. The CDR3 here is CASSLQGAPGTGELFF. Written as DNA, the CDR3 is TGCGCCAGCAGCCTACAGGGGGCGCCGGGAACCGGGGAGCTGTTTTTT. Full variable domain (outside the CDR3, taken from reference TRBV5-1 and TRBJ2-2): KAGVTQTPRYLIKTRGQQVTLSCSPISGHRSVSWYQQTPGQGLQFLFEYFSETQRNKGNFPGRFSGRQFSNSRSEMNVSTLELGDSALYLCASSLQGAPGTGELFFGEGSRLTVL.

This clone was recorded a few times. V gene TRBV23-1 combines with J gene TRBJ1-4; TRBD1 matches at 8 bases. TRBV23-1 is marked as an open reading frame, function uncertain. CDR3 length equals 17 residues. V shed 2 bases, J shed 8 bases, and the junction held 13 bases outside the gene matches. The CDR3 loop is CASSQIEGPGGREKLFF. The DNA of the CDR3 is TGCGCCAGCAGTCAAATCGAAGGGCCAGGGGGCCGGGAAAAACTGTTTTTT.

The V gene is TRBV6-1, the J gene TRBJ1-3; D gene ambiguous. The CDR3 loop spans 13 amino acids. Trimming left V 10 bases short and J 0 bases short, with 10 bases between. In germline, CDR1 is MNHNS, CDR2 SASEGT. This CDR3 is CATTAVSGNTIYF. Written as DNA, the CDR3 is TGTGCCACTACGGCAGTCTCTGGAAACACCATATATTTT.

The V call is TRBV5-1, the J call TRBJ2-1; D perhaps matches TRBD1 (5 bases). Per germline, CDR1 SGHRS and CDR2 YFSETQ. CDR3 length: 15 amino acids. Trimming took 4 bases from V and 0 from J, leaving 11 bases between them. For the CDR3, the DNA is TGCGCCAGCAGCGTGGACATAGACTCCTACAATGAGCAGTTCTTC. This encodes CASSVDIDSYNEQFF.

The chain employs TRBV6-1 and TRBJ2-3, with D tentatively TRBD1 or TRBD2 (6 bases each). CDR3 size: 16 residues. Germline assignment: CDR1 MNHNS and CDR2 SASEGT. The V end lost 1 base, the J end lost 6 bases, and 17 bases lay between the germline ends. CDR3 nucleotide sequence: TGTGCCAGCAGTGAAGGAGGAGGGGGGTTCGGGGATACGCAGTATTTT. This translates into CASSEGGGGFGDTQYF.

This chain links TRBV19 with TRBJ2-3, with D possibly being TRBD1 (7 bases). The V gene lost 5 bases and the J gene lost 0 bases, with 12 bases spanning the gap. The CDR3 contains 15 residues. The V gene's germline CDR1 is LNHDA and CDR2 SQIVND (reference sequence). The CDR3 loop is CASSDAGQSTDTQYF. Written as DNA, the CDR3 is TGTGCCAGTAGTGATGCGGGACAGAGCACAGATACGCAGTATTTT.

V is TRBV6-5 and J is TRBJ1-1, with D unclear. The V gene lost 5 bases and the J gene lost 1 base, with 8 bases spanning the gap. The CDR3 runs to 13 residues. Germline V lookup: CDR1 MNHEY, CDR2 SVGAGI. In nucleotides, the CDR3 is TGTGCCAGCAGTCCCTCGGAGAACACTGAAGCTTTCTTT. Translation: CASSPSENTEAFF.

V is TRBV13 and J is TRBJ1-4; no clear D gene. This CDR3 has 14 residues. With 6 bases removed from V and 0 bases from J, the gap between germline ends came to 8 bases. Germline values: CDR1 PRHDT, CDR2 FYEKMQ (reference sequence). The CDR3 DNA reads TGTGCCAGCAGAAGGTACGCAACTAATGAAAAACTGTTTTTT. The encoded protein is CASRRYATNEKLFF. Complete variable domain (other parts from reference TRBV13 and TRBJ1-4): AAGVIQSPRHLIKEKRETATLKCYPIPRHDTVYWYQQGPGQDPQFLISFYEKMQSDKGSIPDRFSAQQFSDYHSELNMSSLELGDSALYFCASRRYATNEKLFFGSGTQLSVL.

This clone was seen a few times. This chain uses TRBV7-9 with TRBJ2-7, with D perhaps being TRBD1 or TRBD2 (5 bases each). V was clipped by 2 bases and J by 6 bases, with 11 bases between them. Germline V CDR1 and CDR2: SEHNR, FQNEAQ (reference sequence). There are 13 residues in the CDR3. The CDR3 is CASSLSAGSEQYF. The DNA of the CDR3 is TGTGCCAGCAGCTTATCCGCAGGGAGCGAGCAGTACTTC. The complete variable domain, with remaining parts taken from reference TRBV7-9 and TRBJ2-7, reads DTGVSQNPRHKITKRGQNVTFRCDPISEHNRLYWYRQTLGQGPEFLTYFQNEAQLEKSRLLSDRFSAERPKGSFSTLEIQRTEQGDSAMYLCASSLSAGSEQYFGPGTRLTVT.

J is TRBJ2-7 and V is TRBV15; a weak D match, TRBD1 (5 bases). V lost 6 bases, J lost 9 bases, and 24 bases lay in between. The CDR3 is made up of 15 amino acids. The V gene's germline CDR1 is LNHNV and CDR2 YYDKDF (reference sequence). The chain's CDR3 is CATSLFSSGAKTQYF. The CDR3 DNA reads TGTGCCACCAGTCTTTTTAGTAGTGGGGCCAAAACGCAGTACTTC.

The chain combines TRBV4-1 with TRBJ1-2, with 7 bases aligning to TRBD1. The germline V gene has CDR1 MGHRA and CDR2 YSYEKL. Trimming at V came to 0 bases and at J to 2 bases, leaving 3 bases not matched to a gene. This CDR3 spans 15 amino acids. CDR3 sequence (DNA): TGCGCCAGCAGCCAAGAGGCAGGGGGGAACTATGGCTACACCTTC. This encodes CASSQEAGGNYGYTF.

This chain connects TRBV11-3 to TRBJ2-5; possible D gene TRBD1, 5 bases. There are 13 residues in the CDR3. The germline V gene has CDR1 SGHNT and CDR2 YENEEA. Trimming left V 5 bases short and J 3 bases short, with 10 bases between. DNA of the CDR3: TGTGCCAGCAGCCATACGGACAAAGAGACCCAGTACTTC. Its translation: CASSHTDKETQYF.

The rearrangement joins TRBV30 to TRBJ2-6; D is unclear. Germline CDR1 reads GTSNPN; CDR2 reads SVGIG (reference sequence). Trimming took 5 bases from V and 7 from J, leaving 9 bases between them. The CDR3 consists of 12 residues. CDR3 in amino acids: CAWGSEANVLTF. Written as DNA, the CDR3 is TGTGCCTGGGGAAGTGAAGCCAACGTCCTGACTTTC.

The chain uses TRBV5-6 and TRBJ2-3, with 11 bases aligning to TRBD2. With 2 bases clipped from V and 4 bases from J, the junction kept 3 bases outside the gene matches. This CDR3 is 15 amino acids long. Germline CDR1 SGHDT, CDR2 YYEEEE. CDR3 nucleotide sequence: TGTGCCAGCAGCTTCCTAGCGGGAGGATCAGATACGCAGTATTTT. This gives the protein CASSFLAGGSDTQYF.

The chain employs TRBV11-2 and TRBJ2-2; TRBD2 is a possible D gene (6 bases). V dropped 1 base and J dropped 3 bases, with 12 bases sitting between them. CDR1 and CDR2 from the germline V gene are SGHAT and FQNNGV. This CDR3 comprises 16 residues. CDR3 amino acids: CASSLGQRAHTGELFF. DNA for the CDR3: TGTGCCAGCAGCTTAGGCCAGCGGGCGCACACCGGGGAGCTGTTTTTT.

V and J are TRBV5-1 and TRBJ1-1, with TRBD1 matching over 12 bases. J gave up 3 bases and V 4 bases, and 13 bases lay outside the gene matches. Germline V gene sequence: CDR1 SGHRS, CDR2 YFSETQ. There are 18 residues in the CDR3. The CDR3 loop is CASSAHAGTGGKDTEAFF. The DNA for the CDR3 is TGCGCCAGCAGCGCCCACGCCGGGACAGGGGGCAAAGACACTGAAGCTTTCTTT.

This clone was seen only a few times. The chain uses TRBV19 and TRBJ1-5, with a possible D match to TRBD1 (5 bases). The CDR3 covers 15 residues. Trimming shortened V by 3 bases and J by 6 bases, and 15 bases separated the two germline ends. Looked up from germline, CDR1 is LNHDA and CDR2 is SQIVND (reference sequence). This chain's CDR3 is CASSIRVGVSQPQHF. The CDR3 DNA sequence: TGTGCCAGTAGTATCCGAGTGGGGGTCAGTCAGCCCCAGCATTTT.

This sequence joins TRBV28 and TRBJ1-4, with TRBD1 identical over 8 bases. This CDR3 has 16 amino acids. CDR1 and CDR2 from the germline V gene are MDHEN and SYDVKM. With V trimmed by 4 bases and J by 5 bases, 9 bases remained unmatched. The CDR3 bases are TGTGCCAGCAGTTCCTCTGGACAGGGAAGAAATGAAAAACTGTTTTTT. Protein sequence: CASSSSGQGRNEKLFF.

The CDR3 loop reads CASSLDPNTEAFF. CDR3 DNA sequence: TGTGCCAGCAGCTTGGATCCGAACACTGAAGCTTTCTTT. The gene calls are TRBV5-4 and TRBJ1-1; D gene unclear. The CDR3 consists of 13 residues. Germline V gene lookup returns CDR1 SGHNT and CDR2 YYREEE (reference sequence). The V end lost 0 bases, the J end lost 1 base, and 4 bases lay between the germline ends.

V gene TRBV6-5 combines with J gene TRBJ1-4; D might be TRBD1 (6 bases). The V gene's germline CDR1 is MNHEY and CDR2 SVGAGI. V was clipped by 2 bases and J by 3 bases, with 13 bases between them. This CDR3 has 16 residues. The CDR3 protein is CASSYTGSASNEKLFF. Here the CDR3 DNA reads TGTGCCAGCAGTTACACAGGGAGCGCTTCTAATGAAAAACTGTTTTTT.